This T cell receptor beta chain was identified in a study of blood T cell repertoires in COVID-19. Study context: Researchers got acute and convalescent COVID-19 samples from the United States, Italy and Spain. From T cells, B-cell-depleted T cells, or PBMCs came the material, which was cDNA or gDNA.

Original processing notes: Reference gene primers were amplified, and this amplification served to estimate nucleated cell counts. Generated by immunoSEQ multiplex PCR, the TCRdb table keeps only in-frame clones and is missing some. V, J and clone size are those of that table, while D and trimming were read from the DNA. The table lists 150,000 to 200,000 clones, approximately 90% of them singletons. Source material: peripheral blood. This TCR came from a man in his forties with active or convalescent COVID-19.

CDR3: CASITQGDSNQPQHF. As DNA, the CDR3 is TGTGCCAGCATCACGCAGGGGGATAGCAATCAGCCCCAGCATTTT. The chain has TRBV28 and TRBJ1-5; TRBD1 matches at 7 bases. This CDR3 spans 15 amino acids. Germline CDR1 is MDHEN and CDR2 is SYDVKM. The J segment lost 0 bases and the V segment lost 7 bases, leaving 6 bases of the junction unmatched.